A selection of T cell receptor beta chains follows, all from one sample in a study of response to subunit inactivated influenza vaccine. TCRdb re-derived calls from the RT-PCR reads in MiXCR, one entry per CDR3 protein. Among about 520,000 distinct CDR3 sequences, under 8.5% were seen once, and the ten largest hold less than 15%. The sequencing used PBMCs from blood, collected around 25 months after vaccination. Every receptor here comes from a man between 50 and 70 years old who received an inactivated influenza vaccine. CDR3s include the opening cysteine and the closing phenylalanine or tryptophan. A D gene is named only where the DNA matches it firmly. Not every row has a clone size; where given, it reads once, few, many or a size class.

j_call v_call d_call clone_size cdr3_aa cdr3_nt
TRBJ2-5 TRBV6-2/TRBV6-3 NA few CASTKPGRLQETQYF TGTGCCAGCACCAAACCGGGACGTTTACAAGAGACCCAGTACTTC
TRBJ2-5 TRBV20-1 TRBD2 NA CSATGLAEPKETQYF TGCAGTGCTACAGGACTAGCGGAGCCAAAAGAGACCCAGTACTTC
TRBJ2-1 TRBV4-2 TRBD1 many CASSQDQTGGAYNEQFF TGTGCCAGCAGCCAAGACCAGACAGGGGGCGCATACAATGAGCAGTTCTTC
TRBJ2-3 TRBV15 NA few CATSRDPSVTDTQYF TGTGCCACCAGCAGAGATCCCAGTGTCACAGATACGCAGTATTTT
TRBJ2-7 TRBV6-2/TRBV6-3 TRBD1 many CASSENRDRGPYEQYF TGTGCCAGCAGCGAGAACCGGGACAGAGGACCCTACGAGCAGTACTTC
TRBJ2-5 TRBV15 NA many CATSRVRGRAETQYF TGTGCCACCAGCAGAGTCCGAGGTAGAGCGGAGACCCAGTACTTC
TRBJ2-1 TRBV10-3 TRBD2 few CAISSLAGGSSYNEQFF TGTGCCATCAGTTCCCTAGCGGGGGGGAGCTCCTACAATGAGCAGTTCTTC
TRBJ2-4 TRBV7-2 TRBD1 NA CASSLVYQGVIQYF TGTGCCAGCAGCCTAGTTTATCAGGGGGTAATTCAGTACTTC
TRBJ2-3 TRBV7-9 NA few CASSLGHATDTQYF TGTGCCAGCAGCTTAGGACACGCTACAGATACGCAGTATTTT
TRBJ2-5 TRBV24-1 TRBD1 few CATSEAGGAGQTQYF TGTGCCACCAGTGAGGCAGGGGGCGCGGGGCAGACCCAGTACTTC
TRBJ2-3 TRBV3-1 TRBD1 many CASSLRQGADTQYF TGTGCCAGCAGCCTTCGACAGGGTGCAGATACGCAGTATTTT
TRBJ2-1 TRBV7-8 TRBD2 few CASSSHESLAGYNEQFF TGTGCCAGCAGCTCGCATGAGTCCCTAGCGGGGTACAATGAGCAGTTCTTC
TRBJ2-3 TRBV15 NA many CATSRAPGTDTQYF TGTGCCACCAGCAGAGCTCCGGGCACAGATACGCAGTATTTT
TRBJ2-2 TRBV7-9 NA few CASKANTGELFF TGTGCCAGCAAAGCGAACACCGGGGAGCTGTTTTTT
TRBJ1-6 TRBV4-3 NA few CASSQHSGSPLHF TGCGCCAGCAGCCAACATTCGGGTTCACCCCTCCACTTT
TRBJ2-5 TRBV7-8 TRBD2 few CASSLVGLALQETQYF TGTGCCAGCAGCTTAGTAGGACTAGCACTCCAAGAGACCCAGTACTTC
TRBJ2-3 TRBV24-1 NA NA CATSDPGTDTQYF TGTGCCACCAGTGACCCTGGCACAGATACGCAGTATTTT